The source of this T cell receptor (beta chain) is a study of T cells after somatic rescue of genetic block. Clones were read by immunoSEQ multiplex PCR, and TCRdb kept only the in-frame ones, dropping some. The profile covers some 13,000 clones, with about 65% appearing a single time and less than 25% taken by the ten largest. Per the germline V gene, CDR1 is ENHRY and CDR2 is SYGVKD. The CDR3 extends over 14 amino acids. The V gene lost 3 bases and the J gene lost 11 bases, with 14 bases spanning the gap. The source of this sequence is a boy under 18. The chain is built from TRBV10-3 and TRBJ1-6, with D tentatively TRBD1 (6 bases). Sequencing input: peripheral blood mononuclear cells (PBMCs). The CDR3 spells CAISETGSHPPLHF. The CDR3 bases are TGTGCCATCAGTGAAACAGGGTCCCATCCACCCCTCCACTTT.